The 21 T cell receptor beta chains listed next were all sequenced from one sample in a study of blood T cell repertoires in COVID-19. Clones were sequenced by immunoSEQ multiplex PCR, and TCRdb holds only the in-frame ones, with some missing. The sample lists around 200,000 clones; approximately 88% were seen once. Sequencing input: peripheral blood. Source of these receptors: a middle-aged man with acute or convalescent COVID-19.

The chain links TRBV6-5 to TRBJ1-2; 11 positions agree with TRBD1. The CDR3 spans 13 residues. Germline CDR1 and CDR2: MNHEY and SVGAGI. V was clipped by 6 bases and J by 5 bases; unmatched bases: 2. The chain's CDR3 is CASRGTGGYGYTF. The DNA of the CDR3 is TGTGCCAGCAGAGGGACAGGGGGATATGGCTACACCTTC.

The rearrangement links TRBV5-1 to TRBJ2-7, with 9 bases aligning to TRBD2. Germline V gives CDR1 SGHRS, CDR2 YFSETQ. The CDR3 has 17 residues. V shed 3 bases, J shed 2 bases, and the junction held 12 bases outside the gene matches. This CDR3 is CASSSGMLAGPAYEQYF. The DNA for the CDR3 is TGCGCCAGCAGCTCAGGTATGCTAGCGGGGCCTGCCTACGAGCAGTACTTC.

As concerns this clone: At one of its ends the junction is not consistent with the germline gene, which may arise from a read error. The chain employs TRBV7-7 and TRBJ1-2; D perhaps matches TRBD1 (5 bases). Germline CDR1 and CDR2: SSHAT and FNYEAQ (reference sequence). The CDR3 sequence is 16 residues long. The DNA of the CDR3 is TGTGCTAGCAGCTCCGTCAAAGGGGCGAGGAGCAATGGCTACACCTTC. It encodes CASSSVKGARSNGYTF.

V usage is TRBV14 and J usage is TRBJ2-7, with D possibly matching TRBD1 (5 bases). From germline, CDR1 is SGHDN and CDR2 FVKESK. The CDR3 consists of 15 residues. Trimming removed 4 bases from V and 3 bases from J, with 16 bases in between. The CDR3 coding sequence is TGTGCCAGCAGCCCCTCTTTAAGACAGCGCTACGAGCAGTACTTC. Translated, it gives CASSPSLRQRYEQYF.

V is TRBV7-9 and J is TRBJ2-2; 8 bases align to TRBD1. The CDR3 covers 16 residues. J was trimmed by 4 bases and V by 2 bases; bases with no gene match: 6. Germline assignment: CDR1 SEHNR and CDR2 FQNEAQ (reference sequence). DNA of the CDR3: TGTGCCAGCAGCTTAACAGGGGGGCGGATCACCGGGGAGCTGTTTTTT. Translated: CASSLTGGRITGELFF.

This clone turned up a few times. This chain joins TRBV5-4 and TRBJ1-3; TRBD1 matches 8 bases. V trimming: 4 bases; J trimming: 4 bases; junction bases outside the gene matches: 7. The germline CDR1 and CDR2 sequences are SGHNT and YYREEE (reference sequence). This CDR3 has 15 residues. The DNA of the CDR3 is TGTGCCAGCAGCCCCCAGGGGGCGCGAGGAAACACCATATATTTT. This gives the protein CASSPQGARGNTIYF.

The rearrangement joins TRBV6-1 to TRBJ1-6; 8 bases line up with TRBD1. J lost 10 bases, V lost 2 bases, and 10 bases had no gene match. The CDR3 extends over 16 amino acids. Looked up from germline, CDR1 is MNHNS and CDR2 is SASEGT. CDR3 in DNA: TGTGCCAGCAGTGAATTCGGCAGGGGGCTAGGGTCACCCCTCCACTTT. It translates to CASSEFGRGLGSPLHF.

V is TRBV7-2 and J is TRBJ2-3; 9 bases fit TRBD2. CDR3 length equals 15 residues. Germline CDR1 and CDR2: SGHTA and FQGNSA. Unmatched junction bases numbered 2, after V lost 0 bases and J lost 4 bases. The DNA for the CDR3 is TGTGCCAGCAGCTTAGCTAGCGGGGGTGCAGATACGCAGTATTTT. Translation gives CASSLASGGADTQYF.

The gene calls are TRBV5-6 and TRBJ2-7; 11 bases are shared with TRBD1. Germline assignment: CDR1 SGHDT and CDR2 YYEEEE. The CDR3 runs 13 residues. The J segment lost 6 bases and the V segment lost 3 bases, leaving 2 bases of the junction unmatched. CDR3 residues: CASSYGTGGEQYF. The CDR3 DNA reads TGTGCCAGCAGCTACGGGACAGGGGGCGAGCAGTACTTC. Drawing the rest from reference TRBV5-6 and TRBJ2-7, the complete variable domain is DAGVTQSPTHLIKTRGQQVTLRCSPKSGHDTVSWYQQALGQGPQFIFQYYEEEERQRGNFPDRFSGHQFPNYSSELNVNALLLGDSALYLCASSYGTGGEQYFGPGTRLTVT.

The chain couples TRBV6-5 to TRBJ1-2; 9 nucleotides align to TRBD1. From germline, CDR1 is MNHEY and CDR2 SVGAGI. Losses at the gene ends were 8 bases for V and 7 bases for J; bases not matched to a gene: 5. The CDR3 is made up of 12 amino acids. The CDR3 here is CASGDRVGGYTF. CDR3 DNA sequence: TGTGCCAGCGGGGACAGGGTGGGTGGCTACACCTTC.

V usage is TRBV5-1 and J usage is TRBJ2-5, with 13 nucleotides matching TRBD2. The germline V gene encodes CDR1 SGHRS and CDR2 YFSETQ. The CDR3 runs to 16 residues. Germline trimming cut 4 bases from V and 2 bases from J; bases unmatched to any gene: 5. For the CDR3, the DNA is TGCGCCAGCAGCAGGGGGACTAGCGGGGTTCAAGAGACCCAGTACTTC. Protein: CASSRGTSGVQETQYF.

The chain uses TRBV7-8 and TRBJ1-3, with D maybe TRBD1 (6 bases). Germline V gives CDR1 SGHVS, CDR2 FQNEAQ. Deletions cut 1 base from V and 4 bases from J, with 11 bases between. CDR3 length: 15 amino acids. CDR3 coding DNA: TGTGCCAGCAGCTTAGAGACAGGAGGAGGAAACACCATATATTTT. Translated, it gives CASSLETGGGNTIYF. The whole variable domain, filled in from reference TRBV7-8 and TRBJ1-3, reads GAGVSQSPRYKVAKRGQDVALRCDPISGHVSLFWYQQALGQGPEFLTYFQNEAQLDKSGLPSDRFFAERPEGSVSTLKIQRTQQEDSAVYLCASSLETGGGNTIYFGEGSWLTVV.

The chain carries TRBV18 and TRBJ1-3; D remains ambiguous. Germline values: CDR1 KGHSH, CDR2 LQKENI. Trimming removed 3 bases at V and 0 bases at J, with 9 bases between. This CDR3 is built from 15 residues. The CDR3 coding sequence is TGTGCCAGCTCACCTGCGAGCCGCTCTGGAAACACCATATATTTT. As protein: CASSPASRSGNTIYF.

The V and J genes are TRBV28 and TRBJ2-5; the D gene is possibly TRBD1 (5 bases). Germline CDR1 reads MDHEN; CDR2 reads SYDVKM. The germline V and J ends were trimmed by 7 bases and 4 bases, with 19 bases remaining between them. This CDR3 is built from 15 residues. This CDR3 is CASTSSVTGRETQYF. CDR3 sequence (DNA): TGTGCCAGCACCTCATCGGTAACAGGAAGAGAGACCCAGTACTTC.

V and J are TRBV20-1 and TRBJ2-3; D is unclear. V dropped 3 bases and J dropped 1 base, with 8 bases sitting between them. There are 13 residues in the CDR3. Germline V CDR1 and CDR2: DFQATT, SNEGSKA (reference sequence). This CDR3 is CSASRQGTDTQYF. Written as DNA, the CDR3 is TGCAGTGCTAGTCGCCAGGGCACAGATACGCAGTATTTT.

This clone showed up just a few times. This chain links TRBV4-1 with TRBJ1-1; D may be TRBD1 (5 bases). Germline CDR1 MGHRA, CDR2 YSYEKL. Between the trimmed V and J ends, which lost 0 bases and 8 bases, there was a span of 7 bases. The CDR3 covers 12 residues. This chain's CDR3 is CASSQDYREAFF. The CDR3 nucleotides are TGCGCCAGCAGCCAAGATTACAGGGAAGCTTTCTTT.

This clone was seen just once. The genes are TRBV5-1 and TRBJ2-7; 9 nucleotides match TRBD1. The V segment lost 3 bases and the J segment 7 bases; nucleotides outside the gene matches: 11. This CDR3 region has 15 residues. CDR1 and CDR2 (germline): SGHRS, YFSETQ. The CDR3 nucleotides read TGCGCCAGCAGCTCGAGGACAGGGGCGGGATCAGAGCAGTACTTC. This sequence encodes CASSSRTGAGSEQYF.

The CDR3 region is CAVTLRDRDSYEQYF. DNA for the CDR3: TGTGCCGTCACCCTCCGGGACAGGGACTCCTACGAGCAGTACTTC. This chain uses TRBV21-1 with TRBJ2-7; the table gives TRBD1 as D, unverified against the DNA. TRBV21-1 is annotated as a pseudogene. The CDR3 extends over 15 amino acids.

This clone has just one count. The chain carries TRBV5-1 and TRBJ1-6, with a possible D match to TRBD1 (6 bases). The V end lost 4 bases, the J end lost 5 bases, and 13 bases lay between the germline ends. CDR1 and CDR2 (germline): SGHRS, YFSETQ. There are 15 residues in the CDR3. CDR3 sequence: CASSGTRDNNSPLHF. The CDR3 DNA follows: TGCGCCAGCAGCGGGACCCGGGACAATAATTCACCCCTCCACTTT.

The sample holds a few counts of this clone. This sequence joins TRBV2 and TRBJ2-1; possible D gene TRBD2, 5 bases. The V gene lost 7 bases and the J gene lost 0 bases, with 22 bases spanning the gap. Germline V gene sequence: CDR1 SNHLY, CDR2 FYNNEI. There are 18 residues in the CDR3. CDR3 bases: TGTGCCAGCATGGGATACGGCGAGGGTTTCGGCTCCTACAATGAGCAGTTCTTC. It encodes CASMGYGEGFGSYNEQFF.

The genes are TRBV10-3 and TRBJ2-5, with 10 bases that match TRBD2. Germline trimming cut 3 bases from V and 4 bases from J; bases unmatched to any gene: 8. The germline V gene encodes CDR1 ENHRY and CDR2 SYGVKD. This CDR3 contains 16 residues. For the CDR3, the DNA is TGTGCCATCAGTGAAGGTAGCGGGGGGCCGGGAGAGACCCAGTACTTC. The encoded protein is CAISEGSGGPGETQYF.